The T cell receptor (beta chain) under discussion was sequenced for a study of radiotherapy plus CTLA-4 blockade in lung cancer. For the study at large: Among all patients, 15% to 20% showed objective responses, while 30% to 35% had disease control.

As concerns this clone: Its antigen is still unknown.

The data were produced by immunoSEQ multiplex PCR, yet TCRdb's version contains in-frame clones alone and is incomplete. The sample consists of around 20,000 clones, 86% of them appearing once. The CDR3 is 13 residues long. V trimming: 5 bases; J trimming: 6 bases; junction bases outside the gene matches: 5. Per germline, CDR1 MNHEY and CDR2 SVGAGI. Findings of the study overall: Radiotherapy plus ipilimumab was followed by expansion in blood of tumor-derived TCR clones. Early shifts in blood T cell clones, with interferon-beta, reportedly predicted response best.

The J gene is TRBJ1-2, the V gene TRBV6-5, with TRBD1 matching over 8 bases. This receptor was taken from a human donor with non-small cell lung cancer whose response to radiotherapy plus ipilimumab could not be evaluated. The sample was peripheral blood, taken from a patient treated with radiotherapy plus ipilimumab. The CDR3 coding sequence is TGTGCCAGCAGTAGAGGACAGGGCCATGGCTACACCTTC. Translating gives CASSRGQGHGYTF.